The 19 T cell receptor beta chains below were found in one sample sequenced in a study of CD8 T cells in ankylosing spondylitis. Via MiXCR, TCRdb re-called the 5' RACE reads, giving one row per CDR3 protein. Here the sample spans under 250,000 distinct CDR3 sequences, over 30% being singletons. Sequencing was performed on blood, either unsorted or a sorted T cell fraction (not recorded which). All receptors come from a male donor with ankylosing spondylitis or in good health (not recorded which).

Here the CDR3 reads CSARRQGGEKLFF. CDR3 nucleotides: TGCAGTGCTAGACGGCAGGGGGGTGAAAAACTGTTTTTT. The gene calls are TRBV20-1 and TRBJ1-4, with 7 bases that match TRBD1. Losses at the gene ends were 2 bases for V and 7 bases for J; bases not matched to a gene: 4. Germline-derived CDR1 and CDR2 are DFQATT and SNEGSKA (reference sequence). The CDR3 spans 13 residues.

The chain combines TRBV7-2 with TRBJ2-1; TRBD2 aligns across 8 bases. The germline V gene encodes CDR1 SGHTA and CDR2 FQGNSA. With 1 base clipped from V and 4 bases from J, the junction kept 9 bases outside the gene matches. This CDR3 comprises 17 residues. The CDR3 protein is CASSLVWWSGGYNEQFF. The CDR3 nucleotides read TGTGCCAGCAGCTTAGTCTGGTGGAGCGGGGGATACAATGAGCAGTTCTTC. The full variable domain, in which reference TRBV7-2 and TRBJ2-1 provide the parts outside the CDR3, is GAGVSQSPSNKVTEKGKDVELRCDPISGHTALYWYRQSLGQGLEFLIYFQGNSAPDKSGLPSDRFSAERTGGSVSTLTIQRTQQEDSAVYLCASSLVWWSGGYNEQFFGPGTRLTVL.

The chain carries TRBV28 and TRBJ2-1; 7 bases agree with TRBD1. Trimming at V came to 8 bases and at J to 7 bases, leaving 14 bases not matched to a gene. This CDR3 has 15 residues. Germline loops: CDR1 MDHEN, CDR2 SYDVKM. CDR3 in DNA: TGTGCCAGCGGGTACAGGGGAAGATTAGGTAATGAGCAGTTCTTC. Its translation is CASGYRGRLGNEQFF.

This clonotype came up a few times. The rearrangement uses TRBV18 and TRBJ1-2, with D hard to call. The CDR3 consists of 13 residues. CDR1 and CDR2 from the germline V gene are KGHSH and LQKENI. The V gene lost 2 bases and the J gene lost 6 bases, with 10 bases spanning the gap. The CDR3 loop reads CASSPNSYDGYTF. Written as DNA, the CDR3 is TGTGCCAGCTCACCAAACAGTTACGATGGCTACACCTTC.

This clonotype came up a few times. This rearrangement joins TRBV10-3 to TRBJ2-1, with D hard to call. This CDR3 is built from 11 residues. The germline V gene has CDR1 ENHRY and CDR2 SYGVKD. Trimming left V 8 bases short and J 4 bases short, with 6 bases between. The CDR3 reads CAISSYNEQFF. The CDR3 bases are TGTGCCATCTCCTCTTACAATGAGCAGTTCTTC.

The CDR3 here is CAISERQALGQETQYF. In nucleotides, the CDR3 is TGTGCCATCAGTGAGAGACAGGCCCTCGGGCAAGAGACCCAGTACTTC. The chain has TRBV10-3 and TRBJ2-5; possibly TRBD1 for D (6 bases). The CDR3 is 16 amino acids. The ends were cut back, 2 bases at V and 2 bases at J, with 15 bases in the middle. Germline V lookup: CDR1 ENHRY, CDR2 SYGVKD.

The chain uses TRBV12-3 or TRBV12-4 and TRBJ1-2; D unclear. The CDR3 consists of 13 residues. V lost 6 bases and J 6 bases, leaving 14 bases between the germline ends. The CDR3 nucleotides read TGTGCCAGCAGCCTTGGACGGCCAAATGGCTACACCTTC. Translated: CASSLGRPNGYTF.

The chain employs TRBV28 and TRBJ2-6; D not resolved. The V gene lost 3 bases and the J gene lost 3 bases, with 6 bases spanning the gap. Germline assignment: CDR1 MDHEN and CDR2 SYDVKM. CDR3 length: 14 amino acids. The CDR3 coding sequence is TGTGCCAGCAGTTTGATCGGTGGGGCCAACGTCCTGACTTTC. As protein: CASSLIGGANVLTF.

This chain connects TRBV6-1 to TRBJ1-2, with D possibly TRBD1 on 5 matching bases. The CDR3 runs 13 residues. In germline, CDR1 is MNHNS, CDR2 SASEGT. The V gene lost 5 bases and the J gene lost 7 bases, with 14 bases spanning the gap. CDR3 in DNA: TGTGCCAGCAGTCTGGGGTCCGGGGGTGGCTACACCTTC. Translated: CASSLGSGGGYTF.

The chain joins TRBV12-3 or TRBV12-4 to TRBJ1-5; weak D call: TRBD1 (5 bases). V was pared by 6 bases and J by 0 bases, with 9 bases between. The CDR3 is 14 amino acids. The CDR3 nucleotides are TGTGCCAGCAGCGGGGCAGTTAGCAATCAGCCCCAGCATTTT. It yields the protein CASSGAVSNQPQHF.

This sequence joins TRBV10-2 and TRBJ1-4; D gene ambiguous. The CDR3 covers 14 residues. V lost 2 bases and J lost 6, with 10 bases in between. From germline, CDR1 is WSHSY and CDR2 SAAADI. CDR3 sequence: CASSEIRVDEKLFF. In nucleotides, the CDR3 is TGCGCCAGCAGTGAGATTCGCGTCGATGAAAAACTGTTTTTT.

The V call is TRBV3-1, the J call TRBJ2-2; D is uncertain. The germline CDR1 and CDR2 sequences are LGHDT and YNNKEL (reference sequence). The CDR3 sequence is 13 residues long. V was clipped by 4 bases and J by 5 bases, with 8 bases between them. The CDR3 sequence: CASSLEWTGELFF. CDR3 coding DNA: TGTGCCAGCAGCCTCGAGTGGACCGGGGAGCTGTTTTTT.

Worth noting for this clonotype: The junction departs from the called germline gene at one end, perhaps through a read error. V gene TRBV6-1 combines with J gene TRBJ2-3; 8 positions match TRBD2. The length of the CDR3 is 14 residues. CDR1 MNHNS and CDR2 SASEGT come from the germline V gene. CDR3 in amino acids: CASSARTSRDTQYF. The CDR3 bases are TGTGCCAGCAGTGCCCGGACTAGCAGAGATACGCAGTATTTT.

The chain has TRBV5-1 and TRBJ1-2; 12 positions agree with TRBD1. The germline CDR1 and CDR2 sequences are SGHRS and YFSETQ. This CDR3 region has 14 residues. The V and J ends lost 4 bases and 7 bases, in that order; junction bases with no gene match: 5. The CDR3 DNA reads as TGCGCCAGCAGCGTGGGACAGGGGGCGCGTGGCTACACCTTC. It encodes CASSVGQGARGYTF. Variable domain in full (rest from reference TRBV5-1 and TRBJ1-2): KAGVTQTPRYLIKTRGQQVTLSCSPISGHRSVSWYQQTPGQGLQFLFEYFSETQRNKGNFPGRFSGRQFSNSRSEMNVSTLELGDSALYLCASSVGQGARGYTFGSGTRLTVV.

This clonotype was observed a handful of times. The chain has TRBV20-1 and TRBJ2-2, with 8 nucleotides matching TRBD1. Germline CDR1 DFQATT, CDR2 SNEGSKA (reference sequence). V gave up 1 base and J gave up 3 bases; unmatched junction bases: 1. The CDR3 is made up of 14 amino acids. The chain's CDR3 is CSARAGGDTGELFF. DNA for the CDR3: TGCAGTGCTAGAGCAGGGGGCGACACCGGGGAGCTGTTTTTT.

The rearrangement links TRBV20-1 to TRBJ2-5; 9 bases agree with TRBD2. The CDR3 covers 14 residues. The germline gives CDR1 DFQATT, CDR2 SNEGSKA (reference sequence). J lost 4 bases, V lost 3 bases, and 6 bases had no gene match. Here the CDR3 DNA reads TGCAGTGCTAGCGGCGGGGGGGCCGGAGAGACCCAGTACTTC. The encoded protein is CSASGGGAGETQYF.

This clonotype was seen only a few times. The chain has TRBV20-1 and TRBJ1-5; no clear D gene. CDR1 is DFQATT, CDR2 SNEGSKA, per germline (reference sequence). The CDR3 sequence is 12 residues long. Trimming took 5 bases from V and 1 from J, leaving 6 bases between them. The CDR3 protein is CSAVGSNQPQHF. The CDR3 coding sequence is TGCAGTGCTGTTGGGAGCAATCAGCCCCAGCATTTT.

The gene calls are TRBV6-5 and TRBJ2-7, with D possibly matching TRBD1 (5 bases). The CDR3 is made up of 15 amino acids. The germline V gene has CDR1 MNHEY and CDR2 SVGAGI. The V and J ends lost 0 bases and 2 bases respectively, with 11 bases between them. The CDR3 region is CASSYSQGRTYEQYF. In nucleotides, the CDR3 is TGTGCCAGCAGTTACTCCCAGGGCAGAACCTACGAGCAGTACTTC.

The chain combines TRBV20-1 with TRBJ2-3; 7 nucleotides match TRBD2. Germline V gives CDR1 DFQATT, CDR2 SNEGSKA (reference sequence). This CDR3 has 16 residues. Unmatched junction bases numbered 8, after V lost 0 bases and J lost 2 bases. CDR3 region: CSARDVWAGVTDTQYF. The CDR3, as DNA: TGCAGTGCTAGAGATGTTTGGGCGGGGGTCACAGATACGCAGTATTTT.